This T cell receptor beta chain was profiled in a study of cytomegalovirus exposure and HLA in healthy donors. This PCR relied on a set of 60 Vbeta primers and 13 Jbeta primers. Generated by immunoSEQ multiplex PCR, the TCRdb table keeps only in-frame clones and is missing some. The table includes roughly 130,000 clones, 82% detected once. With 4 bases clipped from V and 8 bases from J, the junction kept 3 bases outside the gene matches. The germline V gene has CDR1 GTSNPN and CDR2 SVGIG (reference sequence). The CDR3 is 12 residues long. V usage is TRBV30 and J usage is TRBJ1-4; TRBD1 matches at 8 bases. Sequencing used PBMCs. This clonotype was obtained from a male donor in good health and CMV-seropositive. The CDR3 DNA follows: TGTGCCTGGAACAGGGGGGCCGAAAAACTGTTTTTT. Translation gives CAWNRGAEKLFF.